The sequence of this T cell receptor beta chain was determined in a study of breast tumors, draining lymph nodes, adjacent tissues. Regarding the study as a whole: Findings are consistent with lymph node origin and intratumoral expansion of most tumor T cells. Data only fit, rather than demonstrated, lymph node origin of most tumor T cells. Tumors had less TCR diversity than lymph nodes, more than nontumor tissue.

This clonotype appeared a single time. Antigen: not known. The lymph nodes were axillary draining lymph nodes from breast cancer patients. MiXCR, applied by TCRdb to the multiplex PCR reads, yields one record per CDR3 protein. The data hold about 130,000 distinct CDR3 sequences, with just under 20% observed a single time. The ends were cut back, 8 bases at V and 2 bases at J, with 19 bases in the middle. Per the germline V gene, CDR1 is MNHNS and CDR2 is SASEGT. The CDR3 spans 16 residues. The origin of this receptor is a female donor with breast cancer. Some clones in this sample may be carry-over from other donors' samples. Sequenced material: axillary lymph node tissue. The V and J genes are TRBV6-1 and TRBJ2-1, with D perhaps matching TRBD2 (5 bases). Here the CDR3 DNA reads TGTGCCAGCGGACGGGGAACGGCCGGGGCCTACAATGAGCAGTTCTTC. Its translation is CASGRGTAGAYNEQFF.